The 23 T cell receptor beta chains below were found in one sample sequenced in a study of T-cell reconstitution after alpha-beta-depleted transplantation in children. Molecular barcoding with unique molecular identifiers was used for the TCRbeta library. TCRdb reprocessed the PCR reads with MiXCR, giving one entry per CDR3 protein. The sample yields more than 450,000 distinct CDR3 sequences, around 19% seen once. The sample here was PBMCs from the stem cell graft donor, taken from the stem cell graft. Receptors originate from a human donor who donated a stem cell graft to a child with acute lymphoblastic leukemia.

The chain recombines TRBV29-1 with TRBJ2-3; TRBD1 aligns across 11 bases. From germline, CDR1 is SQVTM and CDR2 ANQGSEA. The CDR3 covers 23 residues. The V and J ends lost 7 bases and 9 bases, in that order; junction bases with no gene match: 39. In DNA form, the CDR3 reads TGCAGCGCCAGAGGCCTTGAATGTGTGGGAGACCCCGGGACAGGGGGTTGGAGACGGACGCAGTATTTT. Translated: CSARGLECVGDPGTGGWRRTQYF.

This clonotype came up many times. The gene calls are TRBV19 and TRBJ1-1; 7 bases agree with TRBD1. V shed 9 bases, J shed 5 bases, and the junction held 9 bases outside the gene matches. The CDR3 totals 13 residues. Germline CDR1 reads LNHDA; CDR2 reads SQIVND (reference sequence). The CDR3 DNA is TGTGCCAGCAGTTCCCAGGGGGGAACTGAAGCTTTCTTT. It specifies CASSSQGGTEAFF.

V and J are TRBV29-1 and TRBJ2-1; D is perhaps TRBD2 (6 bases). The CDR3 loop spans 16 amino acids. Looked up from germline, CDR1 is SQVTM and CDR2 is ANQGSEA. V lost 4 bases, J lost 3 bases, and 19 bases lay in between. CDR3 residues: CSVGAMEGHHYNEQFF. The CDR3 DNA sequence: TGCAGCGTTGGGGCGATGGAGGGTCACCACTACAATGAGCAGTTCTTC.

This clonotype appeared a few times. The rearrangement uses TRBV5-1 and TRBJ2-2; 8 positions agree with TRBD1. With 4 bases clipped from V and 3 bases from J, the junction kept 5 bases outside the gene matches. CDR1 SGHRS and CDR2 YFSETQ come from the germline V gene. CDR3 size: 15 residues. The CDR3 DNA follows: TGCGCCAGCAGCCCCAGACAGGGGTACACCGGGGAGCTGTTTTTT. It encodes CASSPRQGYTGELFF.

In its sample, this clonotype was seen a few times. The V gene is TRBV5-6, the J gene TRBJ1-1; no firm D call. CDR1 is SGHDT, CDR2 YYEEEE, per germline. This CDR3 comprises 13 residues. V lost 1 base to trimming and J lost 6 bases, with 10 bases between them. In DNA, the CDR3 is TGTGCCAGCAGCTTGCTCGCGGCTGCTGAAGCTTTCTTT. Translating it yields CASSLLAAAEAFF.

The chain uses TRBV20-1 and TRBJ2-1; 11 positions match TRBD1. Trimming at V came to 5 bases and at J to 0 bases, leaving 0 bases not matched to a gene. The CDR3 loop spans 14 amino acids. The germline CDR1 and CDR2 sequences are DFQATT and SNEGSKA (reference sequence). CDR3 sequence reads: CSAGTGGSYNEQFF. For the CDR3, the DNA is TGCAGTGCTGGGACAGGGGGCTCCTACAATGAGCAGTTCTTC.

This clonotype was counted a few times. The chain has TRBV10-3 and TRBJ2-1, with a tentative D call TRBD2 (5 bases). Per the germline V gene, CDR1 is ENHRY and CDR2 is SYGVKD. V was shortened by 7 bases and J by 7 bases, with 14 bases between the two germline ends. CDR3 length equals 13 residues. The CDR3 here is CAIKPGLGNEQFF. CDR3 nucleotide sequence: TGTGCCATCAAACCGGGGTTGGGGAATGAGCAGTTCTTC.

This clonotype has a handful of counts. The chain couples TRBV29-1 to TRBJ2-7, with D tentatively TRBD1 or TRBD2 (5 bases each). CDR1 is SQVTM and CDR2 is ANQGSEA in the germline V gene. V was pared by 3 bases and J by 0 bases, with 21 bases between. The CDR3 sequence is 17 residues long. CDR3 sequence reads: CSVELGRMDSSSYEQYF. The CDR3 DNA reads TGCAGCGTTGAGCTGGGACGGATGGACTCAAGCTCCTACGAGCAGTACTTC.

The V call is TRBV2, the J call TRBJ2-7, with 7 bases identical to TRBD1. The CDR3 length is 15 residues. V lost 7 bases, J lost 0 bases, and 9 bases stayed unmatched. The germline V gene has CDR1 SNHLY and CDR2 FYNNEI. The chain's CDR3 is CASNRGPSSSYEQYF. CDR3 coding DNA: TGTGCCAGCAACAGGGGCCCATCGAGCTCCTACGAGCAGTACTTC. The full variable domain, in which reference TRBV2 and TRBJ2-7 provide the parts outside the CDR3, is EPEVTQTPSHQVTQMGQEVILRCVPISNHLYFYWYRQILGQKVEFLVSFYNNEISEKSEIFDDQFSVERPDGSNFTLKIRSTKLEDSAMYFCASNRGPSSSYEQYFGPGTRLTVT.

This clonotype appeared a few times. The gene calls are TRBV6-5 and TRBJ1-2; the match to TRBD1 covers 7 bases. After removal of 4 bases from V and 5 bases from J, the junction contained 10 bases not matched to a gene. This CDR3 is 15 amino acids long. The germline gives CDR1 MNHEY, CDR2 SVGAGI. As DNA, the CDR3 is TGTGCCAGCAGTTCTCTTCGGGGACAGTCGTATGGCTACACCTTC. It specifies CASSSLRGQSYGYTF.

This chain uses TRBV28 with TRBJ1-1; D is undetermined. Between the trimmed V and J ends, which lost 3 bases and 11 bases, there was a span of 10 bases. CDR1 MDHEN and CDR2 SYDVKM come from the germline V gene. The CDR3 covers 11 residues. CDR3 in amino acids: CASSFGYRAFF. In nucleotides, the CDR3 is TGTGCCAGCAGTTTTGGGTATCGGGCTTTCTTT.

This chain joins TRBV5-1 and TRBJ2-5; D remains unclear. V gave up 1 base and J gave up 4 bases, with 8 bases separating them. Germline loops: CDR1 SGHRS, CDR2 YFSETQ. This CDR3 has 13 residues. DNA for the CDR3: TGCGCCAGCAGCTTGCCCCCCAGAGAGACCCAGTACTTC. This encodes CASSLPPRETQYF.

The table lists this clonotype with a few counts. The CDR3, as DNA: TGTGCCAGCAGTTTATCAGGGGGGTTTGGAAACACCATATATTTT. This encodes CASSLSGGFGNTIYF. The rearrangement uses TRBV27 and TRBJ1-3; tentatively, D is TRBD1 (6 bases). CDR3 length equals 15 residues. Trimming took 0 bases from V and 3 from J, leaving 9 bases between them. Germline-derived CDR1 and CDR2 are MNHEY and SMNVEV (reference sequence).

The sample holds a few counts of this clonotype. The chain couples TRBV20-1 to TRBJ1-2; possibly TRBD1 for D (6 bases). V gave up 6 bases and J gave up 4 bases, with 18 bases separating them. Germline-derived CDR1 and CDR2 are DFQATT and SNEGSKA (reference sequence). The CDR3 runs 14 residues. As DNA, the CDR3 is TGCAGTGCCCCCGTCCCCAGGGGAGCCTATGGCTACACCTTC. Protein sequence: CSAPVPRGAYGYTF.

The gene calls are TRBV12-3 or TRBV12-4 and TRBJ1-2; 8 bases are shared with TRBD1. The J segment lost 3 bases and the V segment lost 10 bases, leaving 19 bases of the junction unmatched. This CDR3 comprises 17 residues. This CDR3 reads CAILSSRGPGPYYGYTF. DNA of the CDR3: TGTGCCATACTATCATCCAGGGGGCCGGGGCCCTACTATGGCTACACCTTC.

This chain connects TRBV7-8 to TRBJ1-2; no clear D. V was pared by 1 base and J by 0 bases, with 9 bases between. Per the germline V gene, CDR1 is SGHVS and CDR2 is FQNEAQ. The CDR3 runs to 15 residues. CDR3 nucleotide sequence: TGTGCCAGCAGCTTAGAAATAGATACTAACTATGGCTACACCTTC. Translation: CASSLEIDTNYGYTF.

This clonotype was recorded a few times. This chain joins TRBV27 and TRBJ2-7; D remains unclear. CDR3 length equals 14 residues. V gave up 4 bases and J gave up 2 bases, with 12 bases separating them. CDR1 MNHEY and CDR2 SMNVEV come from the germline V gene (reference sequence). CDR3 region: CASSSVGPTYEQYF. The CDR3 nucleotides are TGTGCCAGCAGTTCGGTTGGTCCCACCTACGAGCAGTACTTC.

The chain uses TRBV5-6 and TRBJ2-1; TRBD1 is a possible D gene (6 bases). There are 19 residues in the CDR3. Germline CDR1 SGHDT, CDR2 YYEEEE. V was shortened by 0 bases and J by 3 bases, with 22 bases between the two germline ends. This CDR3 reads CASSLEGFGGLPGYNEQFF. The CDR3 region has the DNA TGTGCCAGCAGCTTGGAGGGATTTGGGGGCCTTCCGGGCTACAATGAGCAGTTCTTC. Supplemented by reference TRBV5-6 and TRBJ2-1, the full variable domain reads DAGVTQSPTHLIKTRGQQVTLRCSPKSGHDTVSWYQQALGQGPQFIFQYYEEEERQRGNFPDRFSGHQFPNYSSELNVNALLLGDSALYLCASSLEGFGGLPGYNEQFFGPGTRLTVL.

V gene TRBV10-1 combines with J gene TRBJ1-2; 7 positions agree with TRBD1. The trim removed 6 bases at V and 4 bases at J, leaving 5 bases unmatched. Germline V lookup: CDR1 WNHNN, CDR2 SYGVQD (reference sequence). This CDR3 has 13 amino acids. The CDR3 coding sequence is TGCGCCAGCAGCTCGGGACAGCGCTATGGCTACACCTTC. Protein product: CASSSGQRYGYTF.

DNA of the CDR3: TGTGCCAGTGGGTTCCATCCCGGCGAGCAGTACTTC. This sequence encodes CASGFHPGEQYF. This rearrangement joins TRBV19 to TRBJ2-7; D not certain. This CDR3 region has 12 residues. V lost 8 bases to trimming and J lost 6 bases, with 14 bases between them. CDR1 is LNHDA, CDR2 SQIVND, per germline (reference sequence).

The CDR3 loop is CASRRPPELAGGPGTGELFF. The CDR3 coding sequence is TGCGCCAGCAGAAGACCCCCGGAGCTAGCGGGAGGGCCAGGAACCGGGGAGCTGTTTTTT. The J gene is TRBJ2-2, the V gene TRBV23-1; 12 nucleotides agree with TRBD2. TRBV23-1 is placed among ORFs of uncertain function. The CDR3 spans 20 residues. The V gene end was trimmed by 6 bases and the J gene end by 5 bases; junction bases not matched to a gene: 19.

This chain uses TRBV5-1 with TRBJ2-2; D unclear. The CDR3 covers 14 residues. Germline assignment: CDR1 SGHRS and CDR2 YFSETQ. Trimming took off 1 base at V and 6 bases at J, with 10 bases between the two ends. The CDR3 region has the DNA TGCGCCAGCAGCTTGAAGGGATGGGCCGGGGAGCTGTTTTTT. It specifies CASSLKGWAGELFF.

This clonotype was seen many times. J is TRBJ2-4 and V is TRBV20-1, with 7 bases lining up with TRBD1. The length of the CDR3 is 17 residues. Germline V CDR1 and CDR2: DFQATT, SNEGSKA (reference sequence). The V segment lost 5 bases and the J segment 0 bases; nucleotides outside the gene matches: 13. The CDR3 is CSAEPAGGMLAKNIQYF. CDR3 DNA sequence: TGCAGTGCTGAACCAGCAGGGGGAATGCTAGCCAAAAACATTCAGTACTTC.